This T cell receptor (beta chain) stems from a study of blood T cell repertoires in COVID-19. Sequencing used immunoSEQ multiplex PCR; TCRdb keeps in-frame clones, though not all of them. Found here are a few hundred thousand clones, about 88% of them singletons; the top ten hold roughly 10%. The ends were cut back, 11 bases at V and 2 bases at J, with 16 bases in the middle. CDR3 length: 13 amino acids. Germline-derived CDR1 and CDR2 are MNHEY and SVGAGI. This chain uses TRBV6-5 with TRBJ2-7; D is possibly TRBD1 (6 bases). This receptor was identified in a woman in her thirties with COVID-19, enrolled during active disease. Material: peripheral blood. This CDR3 is CAGGMGYTYEQYF. CDR3 nucleotide sequence: TGTGCCGGGGGCATGGGGTATACCTACGAGCAGTACTTC.